This T cell receptor beta chain appears in the sequencing data of a study of cytomegalovirus exposure and HLA in healthy donors. Primers for the PCR totalled 60 Vbeta and 13 Jbeta. Clones were read by immunoSEQ multiplex PCR, and TCRdb kept only the in-frame ones, dropping some. The table records about 130,000 clones, 60% to 75% of them present only once. Study-wide points: Among TCR beta chains of equal frequency, HLA-associated ones were more clonally expanded in a later analysis. Reports showed the classifier diagnosing cytomegalovirus status with high specificity and sensitivity. Later analysis associated a missense DCLRE1C variant with TCR beta V- and J-gene trimming.

Concerning this clone itself: Its antigen is unidentified.

The CDR3 has 15 residues. The ends lost 5 bases at V and 2 bases at J; junction bases unmatched: 4. CDR1 is SNHLY and CDR2 is FYNNEI in the germline V gene. The TCR sequence derives from a woman aged 45 to 65 in good health and CMV-seropositive. Sequenced: PBMCs. The gene calls are TRBV2 and TRBJ1-3; TRBD1 matches at 9 bases. Here the CDR3 reads CASSSTGGPGNTIYF. CDR3 DNA sequence: TGTGCCAGCAGTTCGACAGGGGGGCCTGGAAACACCATATATTTT.